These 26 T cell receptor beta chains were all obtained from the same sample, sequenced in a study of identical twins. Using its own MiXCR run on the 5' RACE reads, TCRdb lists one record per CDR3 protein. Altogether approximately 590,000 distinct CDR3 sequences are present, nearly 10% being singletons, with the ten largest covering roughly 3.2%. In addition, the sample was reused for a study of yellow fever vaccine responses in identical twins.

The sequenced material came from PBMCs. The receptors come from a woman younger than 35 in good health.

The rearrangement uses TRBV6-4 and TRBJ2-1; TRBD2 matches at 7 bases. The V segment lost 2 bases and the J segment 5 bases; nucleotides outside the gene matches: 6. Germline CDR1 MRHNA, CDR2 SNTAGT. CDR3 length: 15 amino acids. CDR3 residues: CASSDGEGGNNEQFF. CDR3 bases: TGTGCCAGCAGTGACGGTGAGGGAGGGAACAATGAGCAGTTCTTC.

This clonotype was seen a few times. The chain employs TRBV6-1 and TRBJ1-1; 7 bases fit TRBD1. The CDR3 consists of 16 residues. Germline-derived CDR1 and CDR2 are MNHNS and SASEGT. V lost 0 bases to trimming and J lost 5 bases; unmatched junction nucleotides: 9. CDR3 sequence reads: CASSEAPTGLGTEAFF. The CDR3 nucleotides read TGTGCCAGCAGTGAAGCGCCGACAGGGCTGGGAACTGAAGCTTTCTTT.

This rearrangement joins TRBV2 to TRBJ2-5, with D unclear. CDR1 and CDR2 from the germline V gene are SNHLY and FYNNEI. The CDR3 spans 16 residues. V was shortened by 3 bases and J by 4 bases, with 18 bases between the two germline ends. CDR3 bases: TGTGCCAGCAGTGATACCAGGACCTTAGGATCAGAGACCCAGTACTTC. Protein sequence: CASSDTRTLGSETQYF.

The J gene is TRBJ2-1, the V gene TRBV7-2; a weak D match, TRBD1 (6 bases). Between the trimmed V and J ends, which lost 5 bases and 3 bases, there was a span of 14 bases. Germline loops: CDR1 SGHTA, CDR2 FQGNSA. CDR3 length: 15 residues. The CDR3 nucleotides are TGTGCCAGCAGCGCGACGAGGGGGATCTACAATGAGCAGTTCTTC. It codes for CASSATRGIYNEQFF.

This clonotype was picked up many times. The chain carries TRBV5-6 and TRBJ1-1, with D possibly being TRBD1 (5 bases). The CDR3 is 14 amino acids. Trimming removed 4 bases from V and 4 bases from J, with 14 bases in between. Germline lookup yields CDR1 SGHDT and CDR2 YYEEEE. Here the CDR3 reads CASSKGREGTEAFF. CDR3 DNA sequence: TGTGCCAGCAGCAAGGGGCGAGAAGGCACTGAAGCTTTCTTT.

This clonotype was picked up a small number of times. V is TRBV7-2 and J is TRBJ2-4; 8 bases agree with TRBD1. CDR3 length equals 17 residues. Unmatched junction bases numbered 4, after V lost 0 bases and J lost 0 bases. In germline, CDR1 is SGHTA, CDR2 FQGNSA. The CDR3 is CASSLAGTGPAKNIQYF. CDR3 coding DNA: TGTGCCAGCAGCTTAGCGGGGACAGGTCCAGCCAAAAACATTCAGTACTTC. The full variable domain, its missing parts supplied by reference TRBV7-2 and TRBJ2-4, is GAGVSQSPSNKVTEKGKDVELRCDPISGHTALYWYRQSLGQGLEFLIYFQGNSAPDKSGLPSDRFSAERTGGSVSTLTIQRTQQEDSAVYLCASSLAGTGPAKNIQYFGAGTRLSVL.

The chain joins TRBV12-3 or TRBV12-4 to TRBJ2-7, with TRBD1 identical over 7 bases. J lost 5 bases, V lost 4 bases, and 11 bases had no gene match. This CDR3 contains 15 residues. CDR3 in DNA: TGTGCCAGCAGTTCCCCACCCCTGACAGGGAACGAGCAGTACTTC. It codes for CASSSPPLTGNEQYF.

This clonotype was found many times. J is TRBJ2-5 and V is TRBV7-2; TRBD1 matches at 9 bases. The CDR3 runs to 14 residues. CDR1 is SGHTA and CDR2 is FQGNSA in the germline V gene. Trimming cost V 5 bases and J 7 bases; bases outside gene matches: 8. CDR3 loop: CASSKPGQGGTQYF. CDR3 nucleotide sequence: TGTGCCAGCAGCAAGCCGGGACAGGGAGGGACCCAGTACTTC.

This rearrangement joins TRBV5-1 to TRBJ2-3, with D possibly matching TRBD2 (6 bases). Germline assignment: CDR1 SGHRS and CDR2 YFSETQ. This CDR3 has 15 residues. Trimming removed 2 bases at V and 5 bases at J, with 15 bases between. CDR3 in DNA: TGCGCCAGCAGCTTCGAAGATGCGGGGATAGATACGCAGTATTTT. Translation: CASSFEDAGIDTQYF.

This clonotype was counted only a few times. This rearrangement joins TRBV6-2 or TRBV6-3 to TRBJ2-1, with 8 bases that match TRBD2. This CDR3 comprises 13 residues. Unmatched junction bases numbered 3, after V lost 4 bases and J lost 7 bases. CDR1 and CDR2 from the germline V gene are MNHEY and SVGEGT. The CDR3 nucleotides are TGTGCCAGCAGTTGGACTAGCAGGAATGAGCAGTTCTTC. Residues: CASSWTSRNEQFF.

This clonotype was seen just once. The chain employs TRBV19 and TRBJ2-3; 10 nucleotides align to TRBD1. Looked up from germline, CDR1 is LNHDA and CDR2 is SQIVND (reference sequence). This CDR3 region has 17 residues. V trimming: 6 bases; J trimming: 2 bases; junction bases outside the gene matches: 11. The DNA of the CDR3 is TGTGCCAGTAGCCCTACGACCGGGACAGGGGACACAGATACGCAGTATTTT. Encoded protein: CASSPTTGTGDTDTQYF.

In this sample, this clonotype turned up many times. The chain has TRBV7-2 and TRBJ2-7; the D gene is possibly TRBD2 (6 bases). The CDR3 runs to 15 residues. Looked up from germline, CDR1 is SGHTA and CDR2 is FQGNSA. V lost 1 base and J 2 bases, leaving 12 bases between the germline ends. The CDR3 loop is CASSLVPGLTYEQYF. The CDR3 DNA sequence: TGTGCCAGCAGCTTAGTTCCGGGACTGACCTACGAGCAGTACTTC.

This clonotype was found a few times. The DNA of the CDR3 is TGTGCCAGCAGCGGTTGGGAATACAATGAGCAGTTCTTC. Protein product: CASSGWEYNEQFF. The chain is built from TRBV9 and TRBJ2-1, with no clear D. V dropped 3 bases and J dropped 4 bases, with 8 bases sitting between them. CDR3 length: 13 residues. Germline CDR1 is SGDLS and CDR2 is YYNGEE.

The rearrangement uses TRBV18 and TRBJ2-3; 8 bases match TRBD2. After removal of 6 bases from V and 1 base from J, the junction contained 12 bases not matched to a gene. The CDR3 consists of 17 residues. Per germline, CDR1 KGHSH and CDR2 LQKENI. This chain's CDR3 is CASSQTAGGWGTDTQYF. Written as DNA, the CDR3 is TGTGCCAGCTCCCAGACGGCGGGAGGTTGGGGCACAGATACGCAGTATTTT.

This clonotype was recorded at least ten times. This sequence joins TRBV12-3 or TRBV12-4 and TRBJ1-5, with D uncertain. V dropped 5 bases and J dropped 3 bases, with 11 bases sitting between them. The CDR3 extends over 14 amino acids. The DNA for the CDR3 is TGTGCCAGCAGTCTGATCAGAGACAATCAGCCCCAGCATTTT. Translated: CASSLIRDNQPQHF.

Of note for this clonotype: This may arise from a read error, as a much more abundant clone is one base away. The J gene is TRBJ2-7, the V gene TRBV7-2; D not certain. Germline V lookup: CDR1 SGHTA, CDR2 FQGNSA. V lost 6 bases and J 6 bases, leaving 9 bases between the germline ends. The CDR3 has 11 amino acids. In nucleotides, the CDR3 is TGTGCCAGCAGGCCCACTTCCGAGCAGTACTTC. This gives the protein CASRPTSEQYF.

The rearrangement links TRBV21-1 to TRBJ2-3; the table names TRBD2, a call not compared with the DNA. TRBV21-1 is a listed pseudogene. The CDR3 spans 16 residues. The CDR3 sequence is CASSKDSGVDTDTQYF. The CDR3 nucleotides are TGTGCCAGCAGCAAAGACAGCGGGGTAGACACAGATACGCAGTATTTT.

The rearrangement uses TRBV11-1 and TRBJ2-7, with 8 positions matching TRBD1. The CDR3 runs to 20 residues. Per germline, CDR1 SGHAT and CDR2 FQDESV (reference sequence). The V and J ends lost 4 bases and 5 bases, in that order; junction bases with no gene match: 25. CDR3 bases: TGTGCCAGCAGCTACATAACCGACCGGGACAGGAGCTCAGGAGGGGACGAGCAGTACTTC. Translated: CASSYITDRDRSSGGDEQYF.

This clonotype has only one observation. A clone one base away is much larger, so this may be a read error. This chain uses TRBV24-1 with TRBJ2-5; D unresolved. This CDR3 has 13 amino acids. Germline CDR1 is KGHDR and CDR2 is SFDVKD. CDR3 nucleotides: TGTGCCGCCAGTGACTCCAGCCTGGTGACCCAGTACTTC. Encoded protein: CAASDSSLVTQYF.

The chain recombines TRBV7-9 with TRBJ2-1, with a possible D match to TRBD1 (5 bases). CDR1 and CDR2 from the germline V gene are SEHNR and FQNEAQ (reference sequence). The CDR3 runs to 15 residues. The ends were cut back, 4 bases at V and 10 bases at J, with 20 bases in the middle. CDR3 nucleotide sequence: TGTGCCAGCAGCTCAGTAACCGACCCCTCAGGGGAGCAGTTCTTC. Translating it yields CASSSVTDPSGEQFF.

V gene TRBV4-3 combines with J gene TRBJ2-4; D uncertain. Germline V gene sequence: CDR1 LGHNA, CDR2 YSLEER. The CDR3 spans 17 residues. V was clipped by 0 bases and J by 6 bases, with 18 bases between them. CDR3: CASSQEPRLQGPNIQYF. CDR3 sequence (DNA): TGCGCCAGCAGCCAAGAACCCCGGCTCCAAGGGCCAAACATTCAGTACTTC.

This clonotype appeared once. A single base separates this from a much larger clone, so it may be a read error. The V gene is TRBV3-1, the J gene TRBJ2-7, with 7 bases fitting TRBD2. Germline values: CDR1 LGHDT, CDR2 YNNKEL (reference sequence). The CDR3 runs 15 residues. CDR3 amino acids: CASSKDLAVPYEQYF. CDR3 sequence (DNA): TGTGCCAGCAGCAAAGACCTAGCGGTGCCTTACGAGCAGTACTTC.

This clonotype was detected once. The chain's CDR3 is CASNSQTGPQYF. CDR3 bases: TGTGCCAGCAATAGCCAGACTGGCCCGCAGTATTTT. V and J are TRBV28 and TRBJ2-3, with D unclear. CDR1 is MDHEN, CDR2 SYDVKM, per germline. The CDR3 has 12 amino acids. V was trimmed by 7 bases and J by 10 bases, leaving 15 bases between them.

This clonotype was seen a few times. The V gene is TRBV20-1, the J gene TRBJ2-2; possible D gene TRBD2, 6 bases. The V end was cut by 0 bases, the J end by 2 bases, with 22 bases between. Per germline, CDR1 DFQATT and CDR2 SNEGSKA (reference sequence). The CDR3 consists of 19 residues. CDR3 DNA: TGCAGTGCTAGAGACGGTGGAGGGTTCGGACGGATAAACACCGGGGAGCTGTTTTTT. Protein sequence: CSARDGGGFGRINTGELFF.

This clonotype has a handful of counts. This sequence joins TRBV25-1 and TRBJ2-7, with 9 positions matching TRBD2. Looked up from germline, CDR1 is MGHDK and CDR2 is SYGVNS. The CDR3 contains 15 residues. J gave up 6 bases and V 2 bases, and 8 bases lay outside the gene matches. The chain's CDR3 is CASSEGRLAVREQYF. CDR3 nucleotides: TGTGCCAGCAGTGAAGGTAGACTAGCGGTTCGCGAGCAGTACTTC.

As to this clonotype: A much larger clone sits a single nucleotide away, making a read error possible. The CDR3 region is CASSKQSSPRLAGDHREQFF. CDR3 coding DNA: TGTGCCAGCAGCAAACAGTCCTCCCCCAGACTAGCGGGGGATCACCGTGAGCAGTTCTTC. J is TRBJ2-1 and V is TRBV21-1; TRBD2, as called in the table, went unchecked against the DNA. TRBV21-1 is shown as a pseudogene. This CDR3 comprises 20 residues.